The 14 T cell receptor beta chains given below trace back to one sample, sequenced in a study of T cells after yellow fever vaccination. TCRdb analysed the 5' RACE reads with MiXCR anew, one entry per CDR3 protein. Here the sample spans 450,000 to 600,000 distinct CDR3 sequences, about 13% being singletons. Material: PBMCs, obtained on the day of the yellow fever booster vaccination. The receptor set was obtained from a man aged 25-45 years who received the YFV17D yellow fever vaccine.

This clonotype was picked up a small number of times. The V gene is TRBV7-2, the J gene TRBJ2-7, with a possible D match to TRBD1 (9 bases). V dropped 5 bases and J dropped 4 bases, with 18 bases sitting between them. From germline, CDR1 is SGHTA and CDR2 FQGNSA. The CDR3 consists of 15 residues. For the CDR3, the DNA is TGTGCCAGCAGCCGGGGGGGACAGGGCCCATACGAGCAGTACTTC. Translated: CASSRGGQGPYEQYF.

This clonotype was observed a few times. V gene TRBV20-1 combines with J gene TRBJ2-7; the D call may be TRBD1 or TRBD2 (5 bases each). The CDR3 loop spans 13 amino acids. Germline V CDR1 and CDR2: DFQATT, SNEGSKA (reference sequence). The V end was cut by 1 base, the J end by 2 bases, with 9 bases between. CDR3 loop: CSARATGPYEQYF. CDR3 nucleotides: TGCAGTGCTAGAGCCACGGGGCCCTACGAGCAGTACTTC.

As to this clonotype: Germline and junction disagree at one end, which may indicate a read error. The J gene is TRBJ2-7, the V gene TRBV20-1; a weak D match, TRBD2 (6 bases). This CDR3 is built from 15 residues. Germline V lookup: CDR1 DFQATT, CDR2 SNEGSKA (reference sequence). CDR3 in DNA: TGCTGTGCTAGAGATCTACGCGGGGCATCCTACGAGCAGTACTTC. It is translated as CCARDLRGASYEQYF.

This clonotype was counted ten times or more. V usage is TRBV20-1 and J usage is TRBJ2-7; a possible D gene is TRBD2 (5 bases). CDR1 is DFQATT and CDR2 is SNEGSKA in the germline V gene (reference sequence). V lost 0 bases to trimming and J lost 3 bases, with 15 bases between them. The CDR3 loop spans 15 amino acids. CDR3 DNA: TGCAGTGCTAGAGATAGGTCCCGGGGTTTCTACGAGCAGTACTTC. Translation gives CSARDRSRGFYEQYF.

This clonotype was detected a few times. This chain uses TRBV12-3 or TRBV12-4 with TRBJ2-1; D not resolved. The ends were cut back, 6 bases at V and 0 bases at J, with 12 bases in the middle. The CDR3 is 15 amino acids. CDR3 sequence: CASSTDGPSYNEQFF. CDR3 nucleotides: TGTGCCAGCAGCACGGACGGGCCCTCCTACAATGAGCAGTTCTTC.

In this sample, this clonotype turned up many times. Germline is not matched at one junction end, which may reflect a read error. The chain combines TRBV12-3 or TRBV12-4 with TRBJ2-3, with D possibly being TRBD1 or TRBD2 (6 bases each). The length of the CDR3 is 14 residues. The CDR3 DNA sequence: TGCGCCAGCAGCTTGAGGGGGGGCACAGATACGCAGTATTTT. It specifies CASSLRGGTDTQYF.

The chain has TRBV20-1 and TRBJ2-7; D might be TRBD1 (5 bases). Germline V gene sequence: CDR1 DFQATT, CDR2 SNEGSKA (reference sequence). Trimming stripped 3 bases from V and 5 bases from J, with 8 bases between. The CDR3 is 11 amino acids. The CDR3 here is CSARTAHEQYF. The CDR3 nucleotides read TGCAGTGCTAGGACAGCCCACGAGCAGTACTTC.

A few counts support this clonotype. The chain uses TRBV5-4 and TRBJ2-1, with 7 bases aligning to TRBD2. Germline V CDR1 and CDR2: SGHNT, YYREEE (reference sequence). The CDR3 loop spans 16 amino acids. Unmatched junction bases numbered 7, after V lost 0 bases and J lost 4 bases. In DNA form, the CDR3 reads TGTGCCAGCAGCTTGGTGGGCACGGGAGGTTACAATGAGCAGTTCTTC. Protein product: CASSLVGTGGYNEQFF. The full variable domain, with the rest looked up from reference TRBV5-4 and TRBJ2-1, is ETGVTQSPTHLIKTRGQQVTLRCSSQSGHNTVSWYQQALGQGPQFIFQYYREEENGRGNFPPRFSGLQFPNYSSELNVNALELDDSALYLCASSLVGTGGYNEQFFGPGTRLTVL.

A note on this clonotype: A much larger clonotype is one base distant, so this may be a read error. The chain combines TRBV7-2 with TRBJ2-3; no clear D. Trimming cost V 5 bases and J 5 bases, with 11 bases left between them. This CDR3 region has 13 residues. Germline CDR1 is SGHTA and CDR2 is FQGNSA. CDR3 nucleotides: TGTGCCAGCAGCGCTACCACCAGAGATACGCAGTATTTT. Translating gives CASSATTRDTQYF.

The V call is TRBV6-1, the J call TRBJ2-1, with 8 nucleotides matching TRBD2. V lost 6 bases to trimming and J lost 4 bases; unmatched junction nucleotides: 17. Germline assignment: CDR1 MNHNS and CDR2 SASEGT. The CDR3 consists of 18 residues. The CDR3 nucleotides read TGTGCCAGCAGCACCGGGGTGCTAGCGGGTGGATGGTACAATGAGCAGTTCTTC. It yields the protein CASSTGVLAGGWYNEQFF.

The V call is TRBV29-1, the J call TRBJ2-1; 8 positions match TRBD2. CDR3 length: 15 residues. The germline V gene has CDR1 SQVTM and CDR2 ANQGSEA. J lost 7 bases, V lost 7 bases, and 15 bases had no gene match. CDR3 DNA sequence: TGCAGCGCCCGTAGCGGGATGATGCCAAGTAATGAGCAGTTCTTC. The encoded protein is CSARSGMMPSNEQFF.

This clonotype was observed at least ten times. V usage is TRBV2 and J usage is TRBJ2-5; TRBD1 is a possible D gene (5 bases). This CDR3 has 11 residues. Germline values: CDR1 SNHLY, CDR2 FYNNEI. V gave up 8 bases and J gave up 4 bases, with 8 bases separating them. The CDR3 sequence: CASGQGETQYF. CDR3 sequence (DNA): TGTGCCAGCGGGCAGGGAGAGACCCAGTACTTC. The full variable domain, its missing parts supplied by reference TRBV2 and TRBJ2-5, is EPEVTQTPSHQVTQMGQEVILRCVPISNHLYFYWYRQILGQKVEFLVSFYNNEISEKSEIFDDQFSVERPDGSNFTLKIRSTKLEDSAMYFCASGQGETQYFGPGTRLLVL.

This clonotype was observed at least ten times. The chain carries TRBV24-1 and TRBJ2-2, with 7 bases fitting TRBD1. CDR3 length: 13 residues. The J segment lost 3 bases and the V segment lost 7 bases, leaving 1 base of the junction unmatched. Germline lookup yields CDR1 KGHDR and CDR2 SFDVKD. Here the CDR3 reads CATRTGHTGELFF. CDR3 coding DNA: TGTGCCACCAGGACAGGGCACACCGGGGAGCTGTTTTTT.

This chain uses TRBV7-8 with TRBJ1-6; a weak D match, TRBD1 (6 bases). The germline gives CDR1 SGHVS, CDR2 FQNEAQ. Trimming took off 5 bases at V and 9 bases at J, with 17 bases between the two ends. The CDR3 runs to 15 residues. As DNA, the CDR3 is TGTGCCAGCAGCCCAATTACAGGGTCTAGTTCACCCCTCCACTTT. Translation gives CASSPITGSSSPLHF.